This is a list of T cell receptor beta chains from one sample in a study of T cells in localized non-small cell lung cancer. Sequencing used immunoSEQ multiplex PCR; TCRdb keeps in-frame clones, though not all of them. The data contain 950 to 1,200 clones, roughly 30% of them singletons. The source material was normal lung tissue next to the tumor, sampled before any cancer treatment. The source is a female donor over 55 with stage I lung adenocarcinoma. CDR3s include the opening cysteine and the closing phenylalanine or tryptophan. The D gene is left open where the match is weak. For some rows the clone size is stated as once, few or many, or as a class when expanded; others skip it.

j_call clone_size v_call d_call cdr3_length cdr3_aa cdr3_nt
TRBJ2-7 . TRBV28 TRBD2 15 CASSFFGPSGGGQYF TGTGCCAGCAGTTTCTTCGGGCCCTCGGGGGGTGGGCAGTACTTC
TRBJ2-7 . TRBV19 TRBD2 15 CASSGGLAGSYEQYF TGTGCCAGTAGTGGGGGACTAGCGGGGTCCTACGAGCAGTACTTC
TRBJ2-3 few TRBV19 TRBD2 15 CASRAASGITYTQYF TGTGCCAGTAGGGCGGCCAGCGGGATTACGTATACGCAGTATTTT
TRBJ2-5 . TRBV6-8 TRBD1 13 CAISYRGQETQYF TGTGCCATCAGTTACAGGGGCCAAGAGACCCAGTACTTC
TRBJ1-5 . TRBV19 . 12 CASSIAPQPQHF TGTGCCAGTAGTATAGCGCCTCAGCCCCAACATTTT
TRBJ2-7 . TRBV29-1 . 13 CSVEGQGAYEQYF TGCAGCGTTGAGGGGCAGGGTGCCTACGAGCAGTACTTC
TRBJ1-1 few TRBV14 . 15 CASSLGVARNAEAFF TGTGCCAGCAGCCTTGGTGTAGCTCGGAACGCTGAAGCTTTCTTT
TRBJ2-2 . TRBV10-2 . 13 CASKEGNTGELFF TGCGCCAGCAAGGAGGGGAACACCGGGGAGCTGTTTTTT
TRBJ2-5 . TRBV28 . 15 CASSGQQKYQETQYF TGTGCCAGCAGTGGACAGCAAAAGTACCAAGAGACCCAGTACTTC
TRBJ2-2 few TRBV9 . 15 CASSVEDWGNGELFF TGTGCCAGCAGCGTAGAAGATTGGGGGAACGGGGAGCTGTTTTTT
TRBJ1-1 . TRBV19 TRBD1 14 CASSIKGGTDEAFF TGTGCCAGTAGTATAAAAGGGGGGACAGATGAAGCTTTCTTT
TRBJ2-5 . TRBV14 . 16 CASSQVTGKYQETQYF TGTGCCAGCAGCCAAGTAACAGGGAAGTACCAAGAGACCCAGTACTTC
TRBJ1-4 . TRBV28 TRBD1 13 CASRAGQSEKLFF TGTGCCAGCAGGGCGGGACAGAGCGAAAAACTGTTTTTT
TRBJ2-7 few TRBV6-8 TRBD1 13 CARPQGTTHEQYF TGTGCCAGGCCACAGGGGACCACCCACGAGCAGTACTTC
TRBJ2-2 . TRBV15 . 15 CATSRGAGNTGELFF TGTGCCACCAGCAGAGGGGCAGGGAACACCGGGGAGCTGTTTTTT
TRBJ2-3 . TRBV4-1 . 16 CASSQDRETGLATQYF TGCGCCAGCAGCCAAGATCGGGAGACAGGGTTGGCTACGCAGTATTTT
TRBJ2-5 . TRBV28 TRBD2 17 CASSFVPQRDPRETQYF TGTGCCAGCAGTTTCGTACCCCAGCGGGACCCCAGGGAGACCCAGTACTTC
TRBJ2-1 large TRBV2 . 13 CASSERDLQMGFF TGTGCCAGCAGTGAAAGGGATTTGCAGATGGGGTTCTTC
TRBJ1-2 . TRBV29-1 . 14 CSVDTGTGSYGYTF TGCAGCGTTGATACCGGGACGGGCTCGTACGGCTACACCTTC
TRBJ2-7 . TRBV28 TRBD1 13 CASSLSGGYEQYF TGTGCCAGCAGTTTGTCAGGGGGCTACGAGCAGTACTTC
TRBJ2-6 once TRBV19 . 15 CTSSIQGRGANVLTF TGTACCAGTAGTATACAGGGGAGGGGGGCCAACGTCCTGACTTTC
TRBJ2-1 few TRBV2 . 13 CASKARSYNEQFF TGTGCCAGCAAAGCCCGCTCCTACAATGAGCAGTTCTTC
TRBJ2-7 few TRBV11-3 TRBD2 14 CASSTSGSIVEQYF TGTGCCAGCAGCACGAGCGGGAGTATAGTTGAGCAGTACTTC
TRBJ2-3 . TRBV29-1 . 14 CSVDLGSSTDTQYF TGCAGCGTTGACCTGGGTTCCTCCACAGATACGCAGTATTTT
TRBJ1-1 . TRBV30 . 11 CARMWDTEAFF TGTGCCCGGATGTGGGACACTGAAGCTTTCTTT
TRBJ2-6 few TRBV10-3 . 17 CAIRPTEIEFGANVLTF TGTGCCATAAGACCGACAGAAATTGAGTTTGGGGCCAACGTCCTGACTTTC
TRBJ2-2 medium-sized TRBV11-3 TRBD1 16 CASSVPGTGNTGELFF TGTGCCAGCAGCGTACCCGGGACAGGGAACACCGGGGAGCTGTTTTTT
TRBJ2-1 . TRBV11-3 TRBD2 15 CASSPTSGRSNEQFF TGTGCCAGCAGCCCAACTAGCGGGAGGTCCAATGAGCAGTTCTTC
TRBJ2-3 . TRBV6-8 . 13 CASSYASSGTQYF TGTGCCAGCAGTTACGCTTCCAGTGGGACGCAGTATTTT
TRBJ2-1 . TRBV18 . 12 CASSPAYNEQFF TGTGCCAGCTCACCTGCTTACAATGAGCAGTTCTTC